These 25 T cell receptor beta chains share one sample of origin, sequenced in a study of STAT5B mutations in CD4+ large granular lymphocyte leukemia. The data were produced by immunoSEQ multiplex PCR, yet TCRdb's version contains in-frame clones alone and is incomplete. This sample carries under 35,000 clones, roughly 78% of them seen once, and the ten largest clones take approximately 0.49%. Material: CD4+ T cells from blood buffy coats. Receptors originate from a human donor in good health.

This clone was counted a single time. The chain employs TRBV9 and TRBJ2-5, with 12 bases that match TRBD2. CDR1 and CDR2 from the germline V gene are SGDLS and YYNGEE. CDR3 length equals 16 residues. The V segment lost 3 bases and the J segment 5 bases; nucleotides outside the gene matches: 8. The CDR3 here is CASSDSSGGAWETQYF. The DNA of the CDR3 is TGTGCCAGCAGCGACTCTAGCGGGGGGGCCTGGGAGACCCAGTACTTC.

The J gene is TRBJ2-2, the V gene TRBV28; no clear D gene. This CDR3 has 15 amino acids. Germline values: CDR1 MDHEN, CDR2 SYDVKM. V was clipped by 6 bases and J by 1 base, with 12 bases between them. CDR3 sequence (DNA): TGTGCCAGCAGCCCGATCGGCGTGAACACCGGGGAGCTGTTTTTT. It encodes CASSPIGVNTGELFF.

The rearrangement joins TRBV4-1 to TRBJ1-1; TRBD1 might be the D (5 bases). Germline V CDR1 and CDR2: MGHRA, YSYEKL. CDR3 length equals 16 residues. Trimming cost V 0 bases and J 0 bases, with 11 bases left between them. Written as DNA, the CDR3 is TGCGCCAGCAGCCAAGATTACGCAGGGATGAACACTGAAGCTTTCTTT. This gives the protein CASSQDYAGMNTEAFF.

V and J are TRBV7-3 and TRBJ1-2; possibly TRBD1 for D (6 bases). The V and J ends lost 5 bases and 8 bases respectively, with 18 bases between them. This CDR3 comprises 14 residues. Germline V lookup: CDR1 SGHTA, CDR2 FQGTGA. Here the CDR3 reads CASSPHAPGAGYTF. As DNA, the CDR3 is TGTGCCAGCAGCCCACACGCCCCAGGGGCCGGCTACACCTTC.

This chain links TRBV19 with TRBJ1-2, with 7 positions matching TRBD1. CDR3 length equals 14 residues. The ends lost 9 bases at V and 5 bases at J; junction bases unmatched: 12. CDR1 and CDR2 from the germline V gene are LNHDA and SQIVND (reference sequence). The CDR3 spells CASSATGTRYGYTF. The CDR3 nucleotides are TGTGCCAGCAGCGCGACAGGGACTCGGTATGGCTACACCTTC.

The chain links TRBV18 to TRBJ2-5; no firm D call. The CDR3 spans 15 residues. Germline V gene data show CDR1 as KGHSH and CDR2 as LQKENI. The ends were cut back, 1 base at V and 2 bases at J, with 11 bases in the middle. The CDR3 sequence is CASSPLKGLQETQYF. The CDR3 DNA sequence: TGTGCCAGCTCACCACTGAAAGGCCTACAAGAGACCCAGTACTTC.

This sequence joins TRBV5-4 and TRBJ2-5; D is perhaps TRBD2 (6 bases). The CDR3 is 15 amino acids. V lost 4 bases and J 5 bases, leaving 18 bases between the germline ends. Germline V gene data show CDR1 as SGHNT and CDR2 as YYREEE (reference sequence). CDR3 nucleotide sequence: TGTGCCAGCAGCACTCGGGAAAACCGGGGGGAGACCCAGTACTTC. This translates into CASSTRENRGETQYF.

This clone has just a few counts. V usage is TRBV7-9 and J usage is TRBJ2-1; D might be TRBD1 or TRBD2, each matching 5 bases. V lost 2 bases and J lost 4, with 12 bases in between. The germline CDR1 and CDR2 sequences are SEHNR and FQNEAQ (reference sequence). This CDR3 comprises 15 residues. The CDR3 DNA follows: TGTGCCAGCAGCTTAAGAGGGGCGAGTTACAATGAGCAGTTCTTC. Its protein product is CASSLRGASYNEQFF. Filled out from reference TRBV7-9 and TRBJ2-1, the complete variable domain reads DTGVSQNPRHKITKRGQNVTFRCDPISEHNRLYWYRQTLGQGPEFLTYFQNEAQLEKSRLLSDRFSAERPKGSFSTLEIQRTEQGDSAMYLCASSLRGASYNEQFFGPGTRLTVL.

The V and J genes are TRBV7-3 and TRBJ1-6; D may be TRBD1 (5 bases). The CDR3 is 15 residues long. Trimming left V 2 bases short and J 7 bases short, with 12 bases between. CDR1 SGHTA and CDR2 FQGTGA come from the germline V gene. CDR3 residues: CASSLSGTENSPLHF. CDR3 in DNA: TGTGCCAGCAGCTTATCAGGGACGGAGAATTCACCCCTCCACTTT. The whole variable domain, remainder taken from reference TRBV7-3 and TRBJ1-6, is GAGVSQTPSNKVTEKGKYVELRCDPISGHTALYWYRQSLGQGPEFLIYFQGTGAADDSGLPNDRFFAVRPEGSVSTLKIQRTERGDSAVYLCASSLSGTENSPLHFGNGTRLTVT.

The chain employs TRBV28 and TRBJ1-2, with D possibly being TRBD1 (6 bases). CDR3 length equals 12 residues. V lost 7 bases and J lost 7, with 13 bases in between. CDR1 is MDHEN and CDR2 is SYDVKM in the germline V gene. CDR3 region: CASTWGALGYTF. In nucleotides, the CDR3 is TGTGCCAGCACGTGGGGGGCACTTGGCTACACCTTC.

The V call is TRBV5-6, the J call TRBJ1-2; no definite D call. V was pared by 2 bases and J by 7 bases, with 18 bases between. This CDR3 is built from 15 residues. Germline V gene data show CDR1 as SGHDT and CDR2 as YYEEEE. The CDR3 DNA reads TGTGCCAGCAGCTTCGAAGCCGGCGTTTCGGGTGGCTACACCTTC. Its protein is CASSFEAGVSGGYTF.

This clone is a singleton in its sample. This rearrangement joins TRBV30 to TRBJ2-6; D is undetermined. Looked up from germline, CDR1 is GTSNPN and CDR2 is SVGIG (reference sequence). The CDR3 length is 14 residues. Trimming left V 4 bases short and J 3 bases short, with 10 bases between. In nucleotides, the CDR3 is TGTGCCTGGATGCTGGGCTATGGGGCCAACGTCCTGACTTTC. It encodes CAWMLGYGANVLTF.

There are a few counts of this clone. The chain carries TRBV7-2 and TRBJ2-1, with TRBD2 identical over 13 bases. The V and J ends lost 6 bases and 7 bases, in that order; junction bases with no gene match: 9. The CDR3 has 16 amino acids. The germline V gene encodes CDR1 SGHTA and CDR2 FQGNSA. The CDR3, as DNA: TGTGCCAGCAGTTCCACTAGCGGGGGGGCCGGGAATGAGCAGTTCTTC. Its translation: CASSSTSGGAGNEQFF.

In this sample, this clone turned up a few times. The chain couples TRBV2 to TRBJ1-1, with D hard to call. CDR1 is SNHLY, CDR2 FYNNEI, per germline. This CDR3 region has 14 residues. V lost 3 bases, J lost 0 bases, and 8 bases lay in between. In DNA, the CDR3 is TGTGCCAGCAGTGATTTTAGCATGAACACTGAAGCTTTCTTT. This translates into CASSDFSMNTEAFF.

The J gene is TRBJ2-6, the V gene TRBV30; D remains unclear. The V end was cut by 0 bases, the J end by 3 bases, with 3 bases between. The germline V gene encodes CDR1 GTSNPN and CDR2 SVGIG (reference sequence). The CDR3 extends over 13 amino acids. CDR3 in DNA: TGTGCCTGGAGTGTAGGTGGGGCCAACGTCCTGACTTTC. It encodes CAWSVGGANVLTF.

The CDR3 nucleotides read TGTGCCAGTAGTGTGGGACTAGCGGGGATCAATGAGCAGTTCTTC. Protein sequence: CASSVGLAGINEQFF. The chain uses TRBV19 and TRBJ2-1, with 13 bases aligning to TRBD2. Germline V gene sequence: CDR1 LNHDA, CDR2 SQIVND (reference sequence). The CDR3 contains 15 residues. Trimming at V came to 5 bases and at J to 6 bases, leaving 4 bases not matched to a gene.

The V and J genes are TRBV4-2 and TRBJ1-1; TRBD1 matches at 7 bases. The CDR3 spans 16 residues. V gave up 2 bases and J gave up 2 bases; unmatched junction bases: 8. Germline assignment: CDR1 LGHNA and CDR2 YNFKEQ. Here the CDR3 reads CASSQTTQGFNTEAFF. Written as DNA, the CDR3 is TGTGCCAGCAGCCAAACCACACAGGGGTTTAACACTGAAGCTTTCTTT.

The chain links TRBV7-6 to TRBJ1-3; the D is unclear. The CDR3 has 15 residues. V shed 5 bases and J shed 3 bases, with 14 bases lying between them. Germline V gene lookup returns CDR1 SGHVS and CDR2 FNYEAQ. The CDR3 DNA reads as TGTGCCAGCAGCCCCGGGAGGCTAAGTGGAAACACCATATATTTT. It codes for CASSPGRLSGNTIYF.

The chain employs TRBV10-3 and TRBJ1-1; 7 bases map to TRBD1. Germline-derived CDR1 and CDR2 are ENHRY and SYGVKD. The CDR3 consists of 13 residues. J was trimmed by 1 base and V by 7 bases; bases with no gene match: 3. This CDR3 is CAIMGQPNTEAFF. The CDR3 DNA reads TGTGCCATCATGGGACAGCCGAACACTGAAGCTTTCTTT.

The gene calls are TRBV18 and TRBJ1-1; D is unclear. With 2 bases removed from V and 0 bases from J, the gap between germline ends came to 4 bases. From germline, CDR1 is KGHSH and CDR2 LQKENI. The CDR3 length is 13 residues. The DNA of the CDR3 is TGTGCCAGCTCACCAGCCGTGAACACTGAAGCTTTCTTT. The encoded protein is CASSPAVNTEAFF. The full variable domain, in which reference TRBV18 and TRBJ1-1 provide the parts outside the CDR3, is NAGVMQNPRHLVRRRGQEARLRCSPMKGHSHVYWYRQLPEEGLKFMVYLQKENIIDESGMPKERFSAEFPKEGPSILRIQQVVRGDSAAYFCASSPAVNTEAFFGQGTRLTVV.

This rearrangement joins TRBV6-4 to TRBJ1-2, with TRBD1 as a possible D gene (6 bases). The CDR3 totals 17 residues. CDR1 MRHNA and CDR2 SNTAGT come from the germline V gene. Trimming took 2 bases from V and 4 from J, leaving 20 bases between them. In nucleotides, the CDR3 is TGTGCCAGCAGTGACCAAGGTAGACAGGCGGGATCCTATGGCTACACCTTC. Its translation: CASSDQGRQAGSYGYTF.

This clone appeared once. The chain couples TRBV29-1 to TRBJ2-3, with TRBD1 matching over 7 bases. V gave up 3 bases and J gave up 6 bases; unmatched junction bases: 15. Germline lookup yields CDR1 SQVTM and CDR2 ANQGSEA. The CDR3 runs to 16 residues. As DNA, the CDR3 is TGCAGCGTTGACACCCCCAATAGGGACAGTAAGGATACGCAGTATTTT. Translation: CSVDTPNRDSKDTQYF.

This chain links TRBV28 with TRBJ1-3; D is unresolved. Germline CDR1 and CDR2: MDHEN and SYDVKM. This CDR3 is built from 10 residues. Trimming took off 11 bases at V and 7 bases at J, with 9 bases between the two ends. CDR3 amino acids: CAVIKNTIYF. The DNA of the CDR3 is TGTGCCGTGATCAAGAACACCATATATTTT.

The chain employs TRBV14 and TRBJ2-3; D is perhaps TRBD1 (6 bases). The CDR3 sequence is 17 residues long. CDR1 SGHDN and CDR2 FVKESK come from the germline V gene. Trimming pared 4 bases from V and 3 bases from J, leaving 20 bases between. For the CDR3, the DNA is TGTGCCAGCAGCCGTTTATTTGGGGGCTCGGCAACAGATACGCAGTATTTT. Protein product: CASSRLFGGSATDTQYF.

CDR3 bases: TGTGCCAGCAGTTTTTCTACGGGCAATCAGCCCCAGCATTTT. It encodes CASSFSTGNQPQHF. The gene calls are TRBV27 and TRBJ1-5; the D is unclear. The CDR3 runs 14 residues. V was pared by 3 bases and J by 2 bases, with 8 bases between. Germline values: CDR1 MNHEY, CDR2 SMNVEV (reference sequence).